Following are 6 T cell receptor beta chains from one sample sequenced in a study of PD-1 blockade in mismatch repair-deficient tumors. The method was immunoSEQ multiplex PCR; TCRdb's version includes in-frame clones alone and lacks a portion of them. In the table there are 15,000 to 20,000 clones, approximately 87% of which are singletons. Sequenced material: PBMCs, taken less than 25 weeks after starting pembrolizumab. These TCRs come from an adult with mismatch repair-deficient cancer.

The CDR3 DNA is TGTGCCAGCAACGACAGGGGGCGGACTGAAGCTTTCTTT. Its translation: CASNDRGRTEAFF. The gene calls are TRBV6-1 and TRBJ1-1; 10 positions match TRBD1. The CDR3 consists of 13 residues. The germline V gene encodes CDR1 MNHNS and CDR2 SASEGT. The junction had 4 bases not matched to a gene; V was cut back by 7 bases and J by 5 bases.

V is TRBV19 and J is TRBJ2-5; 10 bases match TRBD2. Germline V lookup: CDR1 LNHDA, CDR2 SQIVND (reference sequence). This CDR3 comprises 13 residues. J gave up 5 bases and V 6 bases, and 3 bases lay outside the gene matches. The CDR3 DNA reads TGTGCCAGTAGGGCTAGCGGGAGTGAGACCCAGTACTTC. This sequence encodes CASRASGSETQYF.

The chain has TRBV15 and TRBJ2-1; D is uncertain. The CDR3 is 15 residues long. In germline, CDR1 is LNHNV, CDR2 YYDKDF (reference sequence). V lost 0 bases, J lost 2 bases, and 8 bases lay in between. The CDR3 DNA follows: TGTGCCACCAGCAGAGATCAGGCTGCCTACAATGAGCAGTTCTTC. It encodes CATSRDQAAYNEQFF.

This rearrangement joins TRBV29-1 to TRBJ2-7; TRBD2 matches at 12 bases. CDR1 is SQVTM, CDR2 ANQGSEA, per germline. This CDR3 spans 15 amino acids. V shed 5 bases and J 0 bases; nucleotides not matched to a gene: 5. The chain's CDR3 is CSVTGLAGPSYEQYF. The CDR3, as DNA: TGCAGCGTTACCGGACTAGCGGGGCCCTCCTACGAGCAGTACTTC.

This CDR3 is CASSLAGSGTQETQYF. The CDR3 nucleotides read TGTGCCAGCAGCTTAGCGGGGAGCGGGACACAAGAGACCCAGTACTTC. The chain recombines TRBV13 with TRBJ2-5; D is perhaps TRBD2 (7 bases). With 1 base removed from V and 2 bases from J, the gap between germline ends came to 14 bases. The CDR3 extends over 16 amino acids. CDR1 and CDR2 from the germline V gene are PRHDT and FYEKMQ (reference sequence).

CDR3 sequence: CASSIVYGEAFF. CDR3 coding DNA: TGCGCCAGCAGCATTGTTTACGGTGAAGCTTTCTTT. The genes are TRBV5-1 and TRBJ1-1; D ambiguous. The germline gives CDR1 SGHRS, CDR2 YFSETQ. The CDR3 is 12 amino acids. The V gene lost 4 bases and the J gene lost 7 bases, with 11 bases spanning the gap.